In its sample, the clone carrying this TCR beta chain was seen many times. The antigen remains unidentified. The CDR3 covers 18 residues. Trimming at V came to 3 bases and at J to 8 bases, leaving 15 bases not matched to a gene. CDR1 and CDR2 (germline): SEHNR, FQNEAQ (reference sequence). The sample comes from a study of T-cell memory formation after mild COVID-19. General observations from the study: Second-wave clones that peaked on day 37 lacked confirmed SARS-CoV-2 specificity.

One entry per CDR3 protein, called by TCRdb with MiXCR from the 5' RACE reads. The sample contains 560,000 or so distinct CDR3 sequences, 15% to 20% of which appear only once. The source of this sequence is an adult woman who had mild COVID-19 (a few samples of this study predate the infection). Cell type and time point are not known. The source material was PBMCs or a T cell subset sorted from them (not recorded which). V gene TRBV7-9 combines with J gene TRBJ2-1; 11 nucleotides align to TRBD2. The CDR3 loop reads CASSLTLAGGPGVDEQFF. CDR3 bases: TGTGCCAGCAGCTTGACCCTAGCGGGGGGCCCGGGAGTCGATGAGCAGTTCTTC.